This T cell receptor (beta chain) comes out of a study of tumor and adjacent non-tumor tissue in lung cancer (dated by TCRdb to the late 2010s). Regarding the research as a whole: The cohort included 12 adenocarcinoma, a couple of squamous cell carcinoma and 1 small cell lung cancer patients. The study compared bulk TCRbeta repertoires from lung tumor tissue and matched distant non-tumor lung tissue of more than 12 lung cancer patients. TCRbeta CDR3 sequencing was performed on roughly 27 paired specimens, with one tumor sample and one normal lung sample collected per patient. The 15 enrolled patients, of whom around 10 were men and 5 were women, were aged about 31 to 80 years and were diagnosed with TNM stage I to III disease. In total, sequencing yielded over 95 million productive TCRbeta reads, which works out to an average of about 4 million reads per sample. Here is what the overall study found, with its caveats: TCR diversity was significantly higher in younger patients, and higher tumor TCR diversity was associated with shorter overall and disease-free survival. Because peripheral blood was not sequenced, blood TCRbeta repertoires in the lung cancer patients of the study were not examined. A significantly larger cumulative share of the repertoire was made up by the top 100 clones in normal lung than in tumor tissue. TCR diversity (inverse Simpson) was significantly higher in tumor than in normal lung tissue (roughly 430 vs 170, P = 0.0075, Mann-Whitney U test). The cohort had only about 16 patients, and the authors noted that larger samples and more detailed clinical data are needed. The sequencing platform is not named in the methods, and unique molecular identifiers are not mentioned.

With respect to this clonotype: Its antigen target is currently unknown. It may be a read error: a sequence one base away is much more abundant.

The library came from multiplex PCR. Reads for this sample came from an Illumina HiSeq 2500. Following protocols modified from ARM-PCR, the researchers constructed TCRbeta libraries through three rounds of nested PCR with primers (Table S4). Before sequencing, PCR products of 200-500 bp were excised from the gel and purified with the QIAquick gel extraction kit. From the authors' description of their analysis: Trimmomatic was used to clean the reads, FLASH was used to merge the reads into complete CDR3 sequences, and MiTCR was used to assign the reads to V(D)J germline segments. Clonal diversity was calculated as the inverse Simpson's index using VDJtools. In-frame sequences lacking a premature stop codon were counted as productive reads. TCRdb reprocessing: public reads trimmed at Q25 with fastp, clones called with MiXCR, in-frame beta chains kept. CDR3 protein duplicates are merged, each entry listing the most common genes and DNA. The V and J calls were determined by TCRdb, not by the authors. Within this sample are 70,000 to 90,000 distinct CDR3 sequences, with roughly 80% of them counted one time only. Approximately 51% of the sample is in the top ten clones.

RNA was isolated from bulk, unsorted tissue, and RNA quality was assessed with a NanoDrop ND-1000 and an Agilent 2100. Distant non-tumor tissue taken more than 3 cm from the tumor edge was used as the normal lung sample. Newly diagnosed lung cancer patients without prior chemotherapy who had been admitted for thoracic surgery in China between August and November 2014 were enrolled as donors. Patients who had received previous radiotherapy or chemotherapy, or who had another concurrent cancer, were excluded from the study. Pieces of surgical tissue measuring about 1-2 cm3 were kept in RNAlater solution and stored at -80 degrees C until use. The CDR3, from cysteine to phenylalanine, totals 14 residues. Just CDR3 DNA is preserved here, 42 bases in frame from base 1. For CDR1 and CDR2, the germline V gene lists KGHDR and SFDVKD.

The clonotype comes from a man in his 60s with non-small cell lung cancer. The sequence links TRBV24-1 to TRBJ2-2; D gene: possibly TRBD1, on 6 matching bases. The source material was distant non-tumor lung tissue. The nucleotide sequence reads TGTGCCACCAGTGATTTACAGGGCGCCGGGAAGCTGTTTTTT. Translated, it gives CATSDLQGAGKLFF.